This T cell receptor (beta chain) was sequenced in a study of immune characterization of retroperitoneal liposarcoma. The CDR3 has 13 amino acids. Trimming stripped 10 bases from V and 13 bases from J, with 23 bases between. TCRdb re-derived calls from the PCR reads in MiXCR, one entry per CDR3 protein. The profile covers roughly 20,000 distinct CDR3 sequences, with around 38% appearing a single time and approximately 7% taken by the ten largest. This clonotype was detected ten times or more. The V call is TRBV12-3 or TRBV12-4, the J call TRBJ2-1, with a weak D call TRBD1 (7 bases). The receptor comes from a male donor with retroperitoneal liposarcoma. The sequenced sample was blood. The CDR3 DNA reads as TGTGCCACCCGCCAGGGGGAGGAGGAGACCCAGTTCTTC. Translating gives CATRQGEEETQFF.